Below, one T cell receptor (beta chain) is given with its context. The antigen is unknown. The entry originates in a study of monozygotic twins with inflammatory bowel disease. General study findings and limits: Clonotypes shared with others were fewer in IBD patients than in healthy twins, especially with disease activity.

A 6-nucleotide sample barcode was carried by the UMIs, which template switching added. Each of TCRalpha and TCRbeta cDNA went through two nested PCRs, lasting around 15 and 9 cycles. TCRdb re-called the 5' RACE reads; one entry per CDR3 protein, DNA not given. Recorded for this sample: more than 75,000 distinct CDR3 sequences. The CDR3 length is 11 residues. CDR1 and CDR2 from the germline V gene are SNHLY and FYNNEI. Sequences were obtained from blood. This rearrangement joins TRBV2 to TRBJ2-5. The clonotype originates from a human donor with ulcerative colitis or Crohn's disease, or a healthy co-twin of an affected twin (not recorded which). CDR3 loop: CASSTRETQYF.